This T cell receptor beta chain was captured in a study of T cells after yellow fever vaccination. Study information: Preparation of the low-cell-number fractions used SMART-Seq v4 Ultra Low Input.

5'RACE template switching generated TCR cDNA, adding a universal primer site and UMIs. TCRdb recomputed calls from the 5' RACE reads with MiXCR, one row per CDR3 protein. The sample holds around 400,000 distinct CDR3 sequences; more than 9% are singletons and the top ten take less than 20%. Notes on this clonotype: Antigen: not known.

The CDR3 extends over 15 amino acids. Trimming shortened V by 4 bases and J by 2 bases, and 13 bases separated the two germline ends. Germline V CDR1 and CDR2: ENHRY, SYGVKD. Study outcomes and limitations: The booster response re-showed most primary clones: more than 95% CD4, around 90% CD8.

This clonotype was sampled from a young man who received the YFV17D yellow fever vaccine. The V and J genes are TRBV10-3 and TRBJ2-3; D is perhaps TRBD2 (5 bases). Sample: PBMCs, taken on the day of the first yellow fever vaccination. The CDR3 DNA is TGTGCCATCAGTGGTAGGGCTAGCCCCACAGATACGCAGTATTTT. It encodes CAISGRASPTDTQYF.